The entry below gives a single T cell receptor beta chain sequence along with its context. This record comes from a study of T cell changes during pregnancy in multiple sclerosis. Profiling relied on immunoSEQ multiplex PCR, and the TCRdb table lists in-frame clones only, not all of them. The data show around 62,000 clones, approximately 90% seen once. The CDR3 length is 17 residues. The germline V gene encodes CDR1 SEHNR and CDR2 FQNEAQ (reference sequence). The junction had 12 bases not matched to a gene; V was cut back by 5 bases and J by 0 bases. The V call is TRBV7-9, the J call TRBJ1-1; 7 positions match TRBD1. This sequence was found in a female donor with multiple sclerosis, enrolled in a pregnancy study. The sequences come from peripheral blood, collected in the third trimester of pregnancy. The CDR3 DNA reads TGTGCCAGCAGCCCCGGACAGGACCGTTTTATGAACACTGAAGCTTTCTTT. Translating it yields CASSPGQDRFMNTEAFF.